This entry is about one T cell receptor (beta chain). Its antigen is as yet unknown. This record belongs to a study of blood T cells in healthy people across ages. Study outcomes and limitations: When set beside aged donors, long-lived donors presented more naive CD4+ cells and higher diversity. Changes seen in expanded clonotypes were possibly confounded by donor CMV status left unknown.

The germline CDR1 and CDR2 sequences are MNHEY and SMNVEV (reference sequence). Trimming removed 6 bases from V and 0 bases from J; junction bases left unmatched: 24. CDR3 length: 22 residues. Sample-barcoded 5' priming and a J-beta primer mix drove a second PCR of about 6 to 12 cycles. With 12 random nucleotides, a template-switch adaptor tagged each individual cDNA molecule. From the 5' RACE reads, TCRdb called clonotypes with MiXCR, one entry per CDR3 protein. The sample shows over 500,000 distinct CDR3 sequences, around 52% of them seen only once. Every participating donor contributed about 10 milliliters of peripheral blood through a draw.

The source of this sequence is a woman of 80 years or more in good health. Sequenced input: blood. This chain links TRBV27 with TRBJ2-3; 10 nucleotides line up with TRBD2. DNA of the CDR3: TGTGCCAGCAGCTCATGGATGACCGGGTGGGCTAGCGGGGGATCTAGCACAGATACGCAGTATTTT. It codes for CASSSWMTGWASGGSSTDTQYF.